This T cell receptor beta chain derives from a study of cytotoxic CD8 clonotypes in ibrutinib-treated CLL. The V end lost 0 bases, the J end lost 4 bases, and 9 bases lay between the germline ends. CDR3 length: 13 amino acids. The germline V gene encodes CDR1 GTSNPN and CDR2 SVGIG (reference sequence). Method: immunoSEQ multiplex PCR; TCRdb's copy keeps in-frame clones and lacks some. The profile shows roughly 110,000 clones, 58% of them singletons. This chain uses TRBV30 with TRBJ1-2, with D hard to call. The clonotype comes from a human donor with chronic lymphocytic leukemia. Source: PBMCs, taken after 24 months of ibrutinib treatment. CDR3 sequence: CAWSVTKSYGYTF. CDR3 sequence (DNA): TGTGCCTGGAGTGTAACAAAAAGCTATGGCTACACCTTC. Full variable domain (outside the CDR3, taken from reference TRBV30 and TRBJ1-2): SQTIHQWPATLVQPVGSPLSLECTVEGTSNPNLYWYRQAAGRGLQLLFYSVGIGQISSEVPQNLSASRPQDRQFILSSKKLLLSDSGFYLCAWSVTKSYGYTFGSGTRLTVV.